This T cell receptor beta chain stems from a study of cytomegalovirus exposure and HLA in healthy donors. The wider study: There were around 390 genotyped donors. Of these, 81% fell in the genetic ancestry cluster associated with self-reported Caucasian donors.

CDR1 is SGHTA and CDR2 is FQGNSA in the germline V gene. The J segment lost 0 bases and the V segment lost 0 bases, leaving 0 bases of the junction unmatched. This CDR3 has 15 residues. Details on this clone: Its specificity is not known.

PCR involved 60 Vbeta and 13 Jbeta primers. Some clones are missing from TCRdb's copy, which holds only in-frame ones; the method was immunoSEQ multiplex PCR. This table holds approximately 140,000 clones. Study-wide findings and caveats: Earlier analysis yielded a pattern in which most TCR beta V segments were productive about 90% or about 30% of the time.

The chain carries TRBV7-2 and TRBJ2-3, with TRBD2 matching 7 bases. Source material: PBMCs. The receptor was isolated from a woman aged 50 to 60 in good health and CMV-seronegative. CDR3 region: CASSLAGGSTDTQYF. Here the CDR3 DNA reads TGTGCCAGCAGCTTAGCGGGAGGGAGCACAGATACGCAGTATTTT.